The sequence of this T cell receptor beta chain was determined in a study of blood T cells in healthy people across ages. Germline CDR1 and CDR2: MNHEY and SVGAGI. The CDR3 is 13 residues long. The V gene lost 5 bases and the J gene lost 3 bases, with 11 bases spanning the gap. A second PCR, run for about 7 to 11 cycles, used a sample-barcoded 5' primer plus a J-beta primer mix. Using its own MiXCR run on the 5' RACE reads, TCRdb lists one record per CDR3 protein. The sample lists around 820,000 distinct CDR3 sequences; 20% to 25% were seen once. In addition, the sample was reused for a study of T cells of mothers and their children.

The chain employs TRBV6-5 and TRBJ2-7; D gene unclear. The sequenced sample consisted of blood. The TCR originated in a boy younger than 18 in good health. As DNA, the CDR3 is TGTGCCAGCAGTCGAGGACGGCGCTACGAGCAGTACTTC. It specifies CASSRGRRYEQYF.